The 6 T cell receptor beta chains reported below all come from one sample, sequenced in a study of CD8 T cells in Susac syndrome. An input of roughly 0.5 to 1 ug of RNA was subjected to reverse transcription using random hexamers. Each CDR3 protein gets one entry after TCRdb re-called the immunoSEQ multiplex PCR reads with MiXCR. Of some 95,000 distinct CDR3 sequences listed, 90% to 95% are singletons. Sequenced sample: CD8+ T cells from PBMCs. These receptors were collected from a human donor in good health.

This clonotype showed up just a few times. V gene TRBV10-3 combines with J gene TRBJ2-7; 10 bases fit TRBD1. The trim removed 6 bases at V and 5 bases at J, leaving 7 bases unmatched. Germline CDR1 is ENHRY and CDR2 is SYGVKD. The CDR3 extends over 14 amino acids. This chain's CDR3 is CAIRRGDRGDEQYF. The DNA of the CDR3 is TGTGCCATCAGGCGAGGGGACAGGGGAGACGAGCAGTACTTC.

The J gene is TRBJ1-1, the V gene TRBV29-1; D might be TRBD1 (5 bases). Germline V lookup: CDR1 SQVTM, CDR2 ANQGSEA. V shed 6 bases and J shed 1 base, with 9 bases lying between them. This CDR3 is 12 amino acids long. DNA of the CDR3: TGCAGCGTCGCTAGGGGGAACACTGAAGCTTTCTTT. Translating it yields CSVARGNTEAFF.

V usage is TRBV6-5 and J usage is TRBJ1-6; 7 bases are a match to TRBD1. The CDR3 loop spans 13 amino acids. The V gene's germline CDR1 is MNHEY and CDR2 SVGAGI. V trimming: 7 bases; J trimming: 5 bases; junction bases outside the gene matches: 2. CDR3 sequence (DNA): TGTGCCAGCATGGGGACAGATAATTCACCCCTCCACTTT. Protein product: CASMGTDNSPLHF.

The V and J genes are TRBV13 and TRBJ2-5; no definite D call. The V and J ends lost 4 bases and 0 bases respectively, with 9 bases between them. The CDR3 runs 14 residues. Germline CDR1 is PRHDT and CDR2 is FYEKMQ (reference sequence). The CDR3 reads CASSSENNQETQYF. CDR3 in DNA: TGTGCCAGCAGCTCCGAAAACAACCAAGAGACCCAGTACTTC.

The J gene is TRBJ2-5, the V gene TRBV27; D might be TRBD2 (5 bases). V lost 2 bases and J lost 5, with 12 bases in between. Germline loops: CDR1 MNHEY, CDR2 SMNVEV (reference sequence). This CDR3 has 14 amino acids. The CDR3 loop reads CASSLIGGAETQYF. Written as DNA, the CDR3 is TGTGCCAGCAGTTTAATAGGAGGAGCTGAGACCCAGTACTTC.

This chain joins TRBV15 and TRBJ2-3; D is possibly TRBD2 (6 bases). The CDR3 spans 13 residues. Germline loops: CDR1 LNHNV, CDR2 YYDKDF (reference sequence). Trimming cost V 6 bases and J 4 bases, with 11 bases left between them. This chain's CDR3 is CATRSIAADTQYF. Written as DNA, the CDR3 is TGTGCCACCAGATCGATAGCGGCAGATACGCAGTATTTT.